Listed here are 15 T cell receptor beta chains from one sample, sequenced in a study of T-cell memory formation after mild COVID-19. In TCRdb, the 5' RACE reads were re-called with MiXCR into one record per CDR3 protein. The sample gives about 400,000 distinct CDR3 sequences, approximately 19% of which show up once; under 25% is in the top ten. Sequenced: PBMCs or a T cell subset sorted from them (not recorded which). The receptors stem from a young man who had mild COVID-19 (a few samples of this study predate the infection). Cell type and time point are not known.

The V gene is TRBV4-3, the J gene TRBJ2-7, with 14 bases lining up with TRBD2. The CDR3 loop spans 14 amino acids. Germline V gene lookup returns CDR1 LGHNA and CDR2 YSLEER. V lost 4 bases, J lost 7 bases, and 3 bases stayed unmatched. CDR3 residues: CASSRLAGGHEQYF. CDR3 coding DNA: TGCGCCAGCAGCCGACTAGCGGGGGGGCATGAGCAGTACTTC.

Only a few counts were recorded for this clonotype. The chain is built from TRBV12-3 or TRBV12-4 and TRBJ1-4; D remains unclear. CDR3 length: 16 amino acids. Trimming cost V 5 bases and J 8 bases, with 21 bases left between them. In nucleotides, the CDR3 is TGTGCCAGCAGTCCCGATAGAGCAAGACGGATCGAAAAACTGTTTTTT. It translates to CASSPDRARRIEKLFF.

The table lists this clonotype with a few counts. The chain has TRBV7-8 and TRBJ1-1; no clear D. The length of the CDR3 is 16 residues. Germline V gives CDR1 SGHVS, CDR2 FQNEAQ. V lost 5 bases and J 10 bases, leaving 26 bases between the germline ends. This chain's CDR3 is CASSPRRDLSLNGAFF. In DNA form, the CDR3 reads TGTGCCAGCAGCCCCCGAAGGGATTTGTCCCTAAATGGAGCTTTCTTT.

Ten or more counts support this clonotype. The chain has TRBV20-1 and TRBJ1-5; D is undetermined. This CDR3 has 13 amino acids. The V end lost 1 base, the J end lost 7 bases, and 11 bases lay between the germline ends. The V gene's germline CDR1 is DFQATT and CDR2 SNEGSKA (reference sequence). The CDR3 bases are TGCAGTGCTAGAGGCTATCAGCGGCAGCCCCAGCATTTT. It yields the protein CSARGYQRQPQHF.

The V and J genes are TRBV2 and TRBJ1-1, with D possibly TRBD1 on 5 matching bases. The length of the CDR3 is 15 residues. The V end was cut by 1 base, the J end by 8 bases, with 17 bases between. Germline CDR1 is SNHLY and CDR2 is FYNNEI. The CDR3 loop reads CASSEGGRPLVEAFF. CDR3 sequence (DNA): TGTGCCAGCAGTGAAGGGGGACGGCCATTAGTAGAAGCTTTCTTT.

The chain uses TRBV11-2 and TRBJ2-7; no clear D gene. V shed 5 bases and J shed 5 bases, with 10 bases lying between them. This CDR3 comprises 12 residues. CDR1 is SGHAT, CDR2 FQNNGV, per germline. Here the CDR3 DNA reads TGTGCCAGCAGCCCCTTGGCGGACGAGCAGTACTTC. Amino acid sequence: CASSPLADEQYF. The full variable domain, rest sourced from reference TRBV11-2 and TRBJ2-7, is EAGVAQSPRYKIIEKRQSVAFWCNPISGHATLYWYQQILGQGPKLLIQFQNNGVVDDSQLPKDRFSAERLKGVDSTLKIQPAKLEDSAVYLCASSPLADEQYFGPGTRLTVT.

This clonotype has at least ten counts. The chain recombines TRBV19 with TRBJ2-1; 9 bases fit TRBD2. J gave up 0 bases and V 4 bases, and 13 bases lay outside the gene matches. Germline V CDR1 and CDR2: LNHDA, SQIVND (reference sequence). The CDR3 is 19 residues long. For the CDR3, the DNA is TGTGCCAGTAGTAGGGTCCCTAGCGGGGTGCTTAGCTCCTACAATGAGCAGTTCTTC. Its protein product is CASSRVPSGVLSSYNEQFF.

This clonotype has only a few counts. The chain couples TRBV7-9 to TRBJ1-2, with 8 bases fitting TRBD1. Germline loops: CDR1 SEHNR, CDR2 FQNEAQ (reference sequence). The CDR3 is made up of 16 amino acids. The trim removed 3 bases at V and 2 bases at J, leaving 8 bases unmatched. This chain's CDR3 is CASSLAGGGRNYGYTF. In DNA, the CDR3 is TGTGCCAGCAGCTTGGCAGGGGGCGGAAGAAACTATGGCTACACCTTC.

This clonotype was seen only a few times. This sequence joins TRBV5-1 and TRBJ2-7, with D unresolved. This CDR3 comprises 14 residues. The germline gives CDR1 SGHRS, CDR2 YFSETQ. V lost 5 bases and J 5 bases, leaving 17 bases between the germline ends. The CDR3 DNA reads TGCGCCAGCAGGGCCCCCACGACCCGGGACGAGCAGTACTTC. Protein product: CASRAPTTRDEQYF.

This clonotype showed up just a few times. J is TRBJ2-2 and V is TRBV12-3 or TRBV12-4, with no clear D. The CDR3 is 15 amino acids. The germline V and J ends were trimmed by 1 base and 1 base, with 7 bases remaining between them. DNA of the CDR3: TGTGCCAGCAGTTTAGTGGCGGAGAACACCGGGGAGCTGTTTTTT. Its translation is CASSLVAENTGELFF.

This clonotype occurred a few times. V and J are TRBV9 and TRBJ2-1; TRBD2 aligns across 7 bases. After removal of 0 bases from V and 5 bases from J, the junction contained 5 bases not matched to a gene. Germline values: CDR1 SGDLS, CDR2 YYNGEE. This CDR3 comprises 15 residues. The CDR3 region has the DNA TGTGCCAGCAGCGTAGGCGGGGGAGTCCACAATGAGCAGTTCTTC. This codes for CASSVGGGVHNEQFF.

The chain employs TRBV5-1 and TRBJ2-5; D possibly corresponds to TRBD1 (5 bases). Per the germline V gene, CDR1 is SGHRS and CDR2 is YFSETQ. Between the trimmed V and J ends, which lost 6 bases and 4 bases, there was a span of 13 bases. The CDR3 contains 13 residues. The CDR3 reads CASIQGIGETQYF. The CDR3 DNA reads TGCGCCAGCATCCAGGGTATTGGAGAGACCCAGTACTTC.

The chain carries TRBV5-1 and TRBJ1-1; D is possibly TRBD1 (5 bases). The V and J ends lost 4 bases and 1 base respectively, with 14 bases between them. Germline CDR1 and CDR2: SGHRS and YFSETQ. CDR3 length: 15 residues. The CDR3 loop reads CASSPIMGGNTEAFF. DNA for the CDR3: TGCGCCAGCAGCCCGATTATGGGGGGGAACACTGAAGCTTTCTTT. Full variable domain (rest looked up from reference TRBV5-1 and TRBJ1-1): KAGVTQTPRYLIKTRGQQVTLSCSPISGHRSVSWYQQTPGQGLQFLFEYFSETQRNKGNFPGRFSGRQFSNSRSEMNVSTLELGDSALYLCASSPIMGGNTEAFFGQGTRLTVV.

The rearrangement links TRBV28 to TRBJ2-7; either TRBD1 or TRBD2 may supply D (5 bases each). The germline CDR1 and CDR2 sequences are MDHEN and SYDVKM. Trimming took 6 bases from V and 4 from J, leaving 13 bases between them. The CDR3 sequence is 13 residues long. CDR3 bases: TGTGCCAGCAGCCCCGGGGCACCGTACGAGCAGTACGTC. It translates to CASSPGAPYEQYV.

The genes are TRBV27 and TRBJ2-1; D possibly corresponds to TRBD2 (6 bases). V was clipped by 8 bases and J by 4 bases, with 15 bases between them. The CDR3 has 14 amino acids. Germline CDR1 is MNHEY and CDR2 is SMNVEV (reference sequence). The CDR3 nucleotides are TGTGCCAGCGGGTTGCGGGGCGGTTACAATGAGCAGTTCTTC. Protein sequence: CASGLRGGYNEQFF.